Each of the 9 T cell receptor beta chains below was sequenced from the same sample in a study of cytomegalovirus exposure and HLA in healthy donors. With 60 Vbeta and 13 Jbeta primers, the PCR was carried out. Generated by immunoSEQ multiplex PCR, the TCRdb table keeps only in-frame clones and is missing some. The sample has about 130,000 clones, approximately 79% seen once; the top ten hold 4.3%. The sample was PBMCs. Every receptor here comes from a man between 18 and 35 years old in good health and CMV-seropositive.

The CDR3 loop is CASSFLSGGKGNQPQHF. The CDR3 DNA reads as TGTGCCAGCAGTTTTTTGTCAGGGGGGAAAGGCAATCAGCCCCAGCATTTT. The V call is TRBV27, the J call TRBJ1-5; 7 positions match TRBD1. Per germline, CDR1 MNHEY and CDR2 SMNVEV (reference sequence). The J segment lost 2 bases and the V segment lost 3 bases, leaving 10 bases of the junction unmatched. CDR3 size: 17 residues.

This clone appeared a few times. J is TRBJ2-7 and V is TRBV6-1, with 8 nucleotides matching TRBD1. The CDR3 runs to 14 residues. V trimming: 1 base; J trimming: 7 bases; junction bases outside the gene matches: 6. Germline-derived CDR1 and CDR2 are MNHNS and SASEGT. CDR3 nucleotides: TGTGCCAGCAGTGAAGAACAGGGGGAGAGGGAGCAGTACTTC. As protein: CASSEEQGEREQYF.

V gene TRBV28 combines with J gene TRBJ2-7, with D possibly being TRBD1 (5 bases). The CDR3 spans 15 residues. Trimming removed 2 bases at V and 1 base at J, with 12 bases between. Per the germline V gene, CDR1 is MDHEN and CDR2 is SYDVKM. CDR3 sequence: CASSLPGSGSYEQYF. CDR3 in DNA: TGTGCCAGCAGTTTACCCGGCTCAGGGTCCTACGAGCAGTACTTC.

The rearrangement uses TRBV15 and TRBJ2-5, with a possible D match to TRBD2 (5 bases). V was pared by 3 bases and J by 4 bases, with 15 bases between. Germline V gives CDR1 LNHNV, CDR2 YYDKDF (reference sequence). The CDR3 length is 15 residues. The CDR3 coding sequence is TGTGCCACCAGCAGGTCTCTGGGCAGCGGAGAGACCCAGTACTTC. Translated, it gives CATSRSLGSGETQYF.

This clone has just one count. The rearrangement joins TRBV19 to TRBJ2-7; 8 bases align to TRBD1. From germline, CDR1 is LNHDA and CDR2 SQIVND (reference sequence). There are 15 residues in the CDR3. With V trimmed by 4 bases and J by 1 base, 6 bases remained unmatched. In DNA form, the CDR3 reads TGTGCCAGTAGTACCCGGGACAGGATTTCCTACGAGCAGTACTTC. It translates to CASSTRDRISYEQYF.

The chain joins TRBV27 to TRBJ1-2; possibly TRBD1 for D (6 bases). The V end was cut by 6 bases, the J end by 3 bases, with 11 bases between. Germline V gene lookup returns CDR1 MNHEY and CDR2 SMNVEV (reference sequence). The CDR3 spans 13 residues. The CDR3 reads CASRSDSHYGYTF. CDR3 DNA sequence: TGTGCCAGCAGGTCGGACAGTCACTATGGCTACACCTTC.

The chain couples TRBV28 to TRBJ2-2; the match to TRBD1 covers 7 bases. In germline, CDR1 is MDHEN, CDR2 SYDVKM. The length of the CDR3 is 13 residues. J gave up 6 bases and V 11 bases, and 9 bases lay outside the gene matches. This CDR3 is CAHRKGGPGELFF. CDR3 nucleotide sequence: TGTGCCCACCGGAAAGGGGGCCCCGGGGAGCTGTTTTTT.

The CDR3, as DNA: TGTGCCAGAAAGACCCCCCGGCCAGGAGGACACACCATATATTTT. The encoded protein is CARKTPRPGGHTIYF. The chain carries TRBV5-3 and TRBJ1-3, with unresolved D. TRBV5-3 has ORF status, its function being uncertain. This CDR3 spans 15 amino acids. Trimming removed 6 bases at V and 8 bases at J, with 21 bases between.

The chain carries TRBV27 and TRBJ2-5, with TRBD2 matching 7 bases. Germline trimming cut 4 bases from V and 5 bases from J; bases unmatched to any gene: 7. Germline assignment: CDR1 MNHEY and CDR2 SMNVEV (reference sequence). The CDR3 covers 14 residues. The CDR3 is CASSSAGAWETQYF. As DNA, the CDR3 is TGTGCCAGCAGTTCCGCGGGAGCCTGGGAGACCCAGTACTTC.